This T cell receptor (beta chain) was profiled in a study of T-cell memory formation after mild COVID-19. Study information: The study found TCR clusters largely donor specific.

TCRdb passed the 5' RACE reads through MiXCR, listing each CDR3 protein once. This sample has 210,000 or so distinct CDR3 sequences, with around 16% found just once. This CDR3 comprises 15 residues. Germline CDR1 reads LNHNV; CDR2 reads YYDKDF (reference sequence). V was shortened by 0 bases and J by 1 base, with 8 bases between the two germline ends. Points from the study as a whole: Most CD4+ clones that shrank were in CM and EM, while CD8+ ones turned up in EMRA. Some clones that responded were present in memory (sampled pre-infection), which suggests cross-reactive memory joined.

This clonotype was recorded at least ten times. What it recognizes is unknown. The chain joins TRBV15 to TRBJ2-3; unclear D gene. The sample taken for sequencing was PBMCs or a T cell subset sorted from them (not recorded which). The receptor's source is an adult woman who had mild COVID-19 (a few samples of this study predate the infection). Cell type and time point are not known. CDR3: CATSRDRWGTDTQYF. In DNA form, the CDR3 reads TGTGCCACCAGCAGAGATAGGTGGGGCACAGATACGCAGTATTTT.